A selection of T cell receptor beta chains follows, all from one sample in a study of cytomegalovirus exposure and HLA in healthy donors. Produced via immunoSEQ multiplex PCR; TCRdb's table is partial and in-frame only. The repertoire has around 150,000 clones, 79% of them found once; the top ten carry 2.1%. Sequencing was carried out using PBMCs. These receptors were taken from a man aged 35 to 55 in good health and CMV-seronegative. Both conserved end residues are part of each CDR3. The D gene is left open where the match is weak. Where a row states a size, it is once, few, many or the class of an expanded clone; other rows omit it.

abundance: NA
d_gene: TRBD1
j_gene: TRBJ1-1
v_gene: TRBV4-3
CDR3aa: CASSRPTGGTEAFF
CDR3nt: TGCGCCAGCAGCCGCCCTACAGGGGGCACTGAAGCTTTCTTT

abundance: NA
d_gene: NA
j_gene: TRBJ2-7
v_gene: TRBV7-2
CDR3aa: CASSPSGDEQYF
CDR3nt: TGTGCCAGCAGCCCCTCAGGTGACGAGCAGTACTTC

abundance: NA
d_gene: NA
j_gene: TRBJ2-7
v_gene: TRBV21-1
CDR3aa: CASSKGSRLGLAGGRSYEQYF
CDR3nt: TGTGCCAGCAGCAAAGGGTCGAGGTTGGGACTAGCGGGAGGAAGGTCCTACGAGCAGTACTTC

abundance: NA
d_gene: TRBD2
j_gene: TRBJ2-6
v_gene: TRBV7-6
CDR3aa: CASSPLAGISGANVLTF
CDR3nt: TGTGCCAGCAGCCCTTTAGCGGGTATCTCTGGGGCCAACGTCCTGACTTTC

abundance: NA
d_gene: NA
j_gene: TRBJ1-1
v_gene: TRBV5-1
CDR3aa: CASSLDPLGNTEAFF
CDR3nt: TGCGCCAGCAGCTTGGATCCTCTCGGGAACACTGAAGCTTTCTTT

abundance: NA
d_gene: NA
j_gene: TRBJ2-7
v_gene: TRBV21-1
CDR3aa: CASSKAEGGKYEQYF
CDR3nt: TGTGCCAGCAGCAAAGCGGAAGGGGGTAAGTATGAGCAGTACTTC

abundance: few
d_gene: TRBD2
j_gene: TRBJ2-3
v_gene: TRBV28
CDR3aa: CASILAAGGGDTQYF
CDR3nt: TGTGCCAGCATCCTGGCGGCGGGAGGAGGAGATACGCAGTATTTT

abundance: few
d_gene: TRBD1
j_gene: TRBJ2-3
v_gene: TRBV19
CDR3aa: CASSTRDRGADTQYF
CDR3nt: TGTGCCAGTAGTACCCGGGACAGGGGGGCAGATACGCAGTATTTT

abundance: few
d_gene: NA
j_gene: TRBJ2-1
v_gene: TRBV5-1
CDR3aa: CASSPEQGQLNEQFF
CDR3nt: TGCGCCAGCAGCCCCGAACAGGGACAACTGAATGAGCAGTTCTTC

abundance: NA
d_gene: TRBD1
j_gene: TRBJ2-6
v_gene: TRBV5-6
CDR3aa: CASSMRRQGAVGANVLTF
CDR3nt: TGTGCCAGCAGCATGAGGAGACAGGGGGCGGTCGGGGCCAACGTCCTGACTTTC

abundance: NA
d_gene: TRBD2
j_gene: TRBJ2-4
v_gene: TRBV30
CDR3aa: CAWSVLGGEMKNIQYF
CDR3nt: TGTGCCTGGAGTGTACTGGGGGGGGAGATGAAAAACATTCAGTACTTC

abundance: NA
d_gene: TRBD2
j_gene: TRBJ2-2
v_gene: TRBV27
CDR3aa: CASSRLATNTGELFF
CDR3nt: TGTGCCAGCAGTCGACTAGCGACGAACACCGGGGAGCTGTTTTTT

abundance: NA
d_gene: TRBD2
j_gene: TRBJ2-7
v_gene: TRBV7-2
CDR3aa: CASGPGGSTSYEQYF
CDR3nt: TGTGCCAGCGGCCCGGGCGGGAGCACCTCCTACGAGCAGTACTTC

abundance: NA
d_gene: NA
j_gene: TRBJ2-5
v_gene: TRBV7-2
CDR3aa: CASSRGTGGETQYF
CDR3nt: TGTGCCAGCAGCAGAGGGACTGGCGGAGAGACCCAGTACTTC

abundance: NA
d_gene: NA
j_gene: TRBJ2-2
v_gene: TRBV11-3
CDR3aa: CASSPVRTGELFF
CDR3nt: TGTGCCAGCAGCCCCGTCCGGACCGGGGAGCTGTTTTTT

abundance: NA
d_gene: NA
j_gene: TRBJ2-2
v_gene: TRBV18
CDR3aa: CASSPPTGFTGELFF
CDR3nt: TGTGCCAGCTCACCACCAACAGGGTTCACCGGGGAGCTGTTTTTT

abundance: NA
d_gene: TRBD1
j_gene: TRBJ1-5
v_gene: TRBV7-9
CDR3aa: CASSSTGLGNQPQHF
CDR3nt: TGTGCCAGCAGCTCGACAGGGTTAGGGAATCAGCCCCAGCATTTT

abundance: NA
d_gene: TRBD1
j_gene: TRBJ2-5
v_gene: TRBV12-5
CDR3aa: CASGDGQGNQETQYF
CDR3nt: TGTGCTAGTGGAGACGGACAGGGGAATCAAGAGACCCAGTACTTC

abundance: NA
d_gene: TRBD2
j_gene: TRBJ2-3
v_gene: TRBV9
CDR3aa: CASSPGLAGVGRGPADTQYF
CDR3nt: TGTGCCAGCAGCCCGGGACTAGCGGGAGTGGGGCGGGGACCGGCAGATACGCAGTATTTT

abundance: NA
d_gene: NA
j_gene: TRBJ1-5
v_gene: TRBV29-1
CDR3aa: CSVEVVGSGQPQHF
CDR3nt: TGCAGCGTGGAAGTGGTCGGAAGCGGACAGCCCCAGCATTTT

abundance: NA
d_gene: NA
j_gene: TRBJ2-5
v_gene: TRBV19
CDR3aa: CASKGGETQYF
CDR3nt: TGTGCCAGTAAGGGGGGGGAGACCCAGTACTTC

abundance: NA
d_gene: TRBD2
j_gene: TRBJ2-7
v_gene: TRBV19
CDR3aa: CAIPRGEGYEQYF
CDR3nt: TGTGCCATTCCCCGCGGGGAGGGCTACGAGCAGTACTTC

abundance: few
d_gene: NA
j_gene: TRBJ1-4
v_gene: TRBV2
CDR3aa: CASSDQGLDNEKLFF
CDR3nt: TGTGCCAGCAGTGATCAGGGGCTAGATAATGAAAAACTGTTTTTT

abundance: NA
d_gene: TRBD2
j_gene: TRBJ2-1
v_gene: TRBV6-6
CDR3aa: CASSSGLAAGNEQFF
CDR3nt: TGTGCCAGCAGTTCGGGACTAGCGGCGGGGAATGAGCAGTTCTTC

abundance: NA
d_gene: TRBD1
j_gene: TRBJ2-2
v_gene: TRBV19
CDR3aa: CASRRQGAVAGELFF
CDR3nt: TGTGCCAGTAGGAGACAGGGGGCAGTGGCCGGGGAGCTGTTTTTT

abundance: NA
d_gene: TRBD1
j_gene: TRBJ1-2
v_gene: TRBV9
CDR3aa: CASSAGQEVNYGYTF
CDR3nt: TGTGCCAGCAGCGCGGGACAGGAGGTTAACTATGGCTACACCTTC

abundance: NA
d_gene: NA
j_gene: TRBJ2-2
v_gene: TRBV27
CDR3aa: CASSTGSWGTGELFF
CDR3nt: TGTGCCAGCAGCACAGGGAGTTGGGGCACCGGGGAGCTGTTTTTT

abundance: NA
d_gene: TRBD2
j_gene: TRBJ2-5
v_gene: TRBV19
CDR3aa: CASSPTSGSGETQYF
CDR3nt: TGTGCCAGTAGCCCGACTAGCGGGAGTGGGGAGACCCAGTACTTC

abundance: NA
d_gene: TRBD1
j_gene: TRBJ2-3
v_gene: TRBV11-3
CDR3aa: CASSQGASTDTQYF
CDR3nt: TGTGCCAGCAGCCAGGGGGCCAGCACAGATACGCAGTATTTT

abundance: NA
d_gene: NA
j_gene: TRBJ1-5
v_gene: TRBV2
CDR3aa: CASRGWGGVNQPQHF
CDR3nt: TGTGCCAGCAGGGGATGGGGCGGGGTAAATCAGCCCCAGCATTTT

abundance: NA
d_gene: TRBD2
j_gene: TRBJ2-1
v_gene: TRBV11-2
CDR3aa: CASSFNSGSNEQFF
CDR3nt: TGTGCCAGCAGCTTTAATAGCGGGAGCAATGAGCAGTTCTTC

abundance: NA
d_gene: TRBD2
j_gene: TRBJ2-2
v_gene: TRBV11-3
CDR3aa: CASSPTSGGTGELFF
CDR3nt: TGTGCCAGCAGCCCAACTAGCGGAGGGACCGGGGAGCTGTTTTTT

abundance: NA
d_gene: TRBD1
j_gene: TRBJ2-4
v_gene: TRBV6-5
CDR3aa: CASSYSGQGGDSQYF
CDR3nt: TGTGCCAGCAGTTACTCGGGACAGGGGGGGGACAGTCAGTACTTC

abundance: once
d_gene: NA
j_gene: TRBJ1-3
v_gene: TRBV11-2
CDR3aa: CASSRDRILRSGNTIYF
CDR3nt: TGTGCCAGCAGCCGAGATAGAATTCTCCGCTCTGGAAACACCATATATTTT

abundance: NA
d_gene: TRBD1
j_gene: TRBJ2-7
v_gene: TRBV7-2
CDR3aa: CASSKGQASYEQYF
CDR3nt: TGTGCCAGCAGTAAAGGACAGGCATCCTACGAGCAGTACTTC

abundance: few
d_gene: NA
j_gene: TRBJ1-2
v_gene: TRBV11-2
CDR3aa: CASSLEWDTLRGYTF
CDR3nt: TGTGCCAGCAGCTTAGAATGGGACACCTTGCGAGGCTACACCTTC

abundance: NA
d_gene: NA
j_gene: TRBJ2-4
v_gene: TRBV4-1
CDR3aa: CASSQVILAKNIQYF
CDR3nt: TGCGCCAGCAGCCAAGTAATACTAGCCAAAAACATTCAGTACTTC

abundance: NA
d_gene: NA
j_gene: TRBJ2-2
v_gene: TRBV9
CDR3aa: CASSREWTGELFF
CDR3nt: TGTGCCAGCAGCCGGGAGTGGACCGGGGAGCTGTTTTTT

abundance: few
d_gene: NA
j_gene: TRBJ2-7
v_gene: TRBV6-6
CDR3aa: CASSQTGEQYF
CDR3nt: TGTGCCAGCAGTCAGACAGGCGAGCAGTACTTC

abundance: NA
d_gene: NA
j_gene: TRBJ2-2
v_gene: TRBV9
CDR3aa: CASSARLLGWELFF
CDR3nt: TGTGCCAGCAGCGCCAGACTCCTCGGTTGGGAGCTGTTTTTT

abundance: NA
d_gene: NA
j_gene: TRBJ1-2
v_gene: TRBV7-2
CDR3aa: CASSPEWQGYGYTF
CDR3nt: TGTGCCAGCAGCCCGGAGTGGCAGGGCTATGGCTACACCTTC

abundance: NA
d_gene: NA
j_gene: TRBJ1-2
v_gene: TRBV28
CDR3aa: CASSRTGKLRFYNYGYTF
CDR3nt: TGTGCCAGCAGTCGAACAGGGAAGCTTCGGTTCTATAACTATGGCTACACCTTC